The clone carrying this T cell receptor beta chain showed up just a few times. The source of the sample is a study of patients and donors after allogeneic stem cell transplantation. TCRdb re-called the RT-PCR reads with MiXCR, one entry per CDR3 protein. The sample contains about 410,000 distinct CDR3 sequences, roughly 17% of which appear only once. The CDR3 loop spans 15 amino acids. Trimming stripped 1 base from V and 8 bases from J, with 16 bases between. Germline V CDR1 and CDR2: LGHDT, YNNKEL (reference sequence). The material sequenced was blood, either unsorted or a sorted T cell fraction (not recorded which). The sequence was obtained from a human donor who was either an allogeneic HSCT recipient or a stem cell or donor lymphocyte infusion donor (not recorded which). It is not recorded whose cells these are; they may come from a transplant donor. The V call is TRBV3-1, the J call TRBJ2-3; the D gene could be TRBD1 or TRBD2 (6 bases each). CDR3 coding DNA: TGTGCCAGCAGCCAAGTTCAGCGGGCAGGGGTTACGCAGTATTTT. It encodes CASSQVQRAGVTQYF.